Following are 18 T cell receptor beta chains from one sample sequenced in a study of T cells after yellow fever vaccination. TCRdb fed the 5' RACE reads into MiXCR, producing one record per CDR3 protein. The repertoire holds hundreds of thousands of distinct CDR3 sequences, with under 14% as singletons. Here the sequenced sample was PBMCs, taken on the day of the first yellow fever vaccination. These receptors originate from a man aged 18-30 years who received the YFV17D yellow fever vaccine.

The rearrangement links TRBV9 to TRBJ2-1; TRBD1 might be the D (5 bases). The CDR3 is 15 residues long. Germline values: CDR1 SGDLS, CDR2 YYNGEE. Trimming took off 0 bases at V and 1 base at J, with 8 bases between the two ends. The CDR3 DNA reads as TGTGCCAGCAGCGTAGGGGGCGCTTCCTACAATGAGCAGTTCTTC. Protein: CASSVGGASYNEQFF. The whole variable domain, filled in from reference TRBV9 and TRBJ2-1, reads DSGVTQTPKHLITATGQRVTLRCSPRSGDLSVYWYQQSLDQGLQFLIQYYNGEERAKGNILERFSAQQFPDLHSELNLSSLELGDSALYFCASSVGGASYNEQFFGPGTRLTVL.

Here the CDR3 reads CASSLAFPGLNYEQYF. The CDR3 DNA reads TGCGCCAGCAGCTTGGCGTTCCCGGGACTAAACTACGAGCAGTACTTC. The genes are TRBV5-1 and TRBJ2-7, with 7 nucleotides matching TRBD2. The CDR3 is made up of 16 amino acids. Unmatched junction bases numbered 9, after V lost 0 bases and J lost 3 bases. Germline V gene data show CDR1 as SGHRS and CDR2 as YFSETQ.

This clonotype was detected ten times or more. CDR3 DNA: TGTGCCACCAGGCCGGGACAGGGACGCGATACGCAGTATTTT. It specifies CATRPGQGRDTQYF. This rearrangement joins TRBV24-1 to TRBJ2-3; 9 nucleotides agree with TRBD1. V was clipped by 7 bases and J by 6 bases; unmatched bases: 7. The CDR3 sequence is 14 residues long. CDR1 KGHDR and CDR2 SFDVKD come from the germline V gene.

V usage is TRBV24-1 and J usage is TRBJ2-2; no definite D call. With 1 base removed from V and 1 base from J, the gap between germline ends came to 6 bases. The germline V gene has CDR1 KGHDR and CDR2 SFDVKD. The CDR3 has 15 residues. The CDR3 sequence: CATSDFWENTGELFF. CDR3 sequence (DNA): TGTGCCACCAGTGATTTCTGGGAGAACACCGGGGAGCTGTTTTTT.

This clonotype was seen more than once but under ten times. The V and J genes are TRBV5-8 and TRBJ2-7; D perhaps matches TRBD2 (7 bases). Looked up from germline, CDR1 is SGHTS and CDR2 is YDEGEE. With 4 bases removed from V and 3 bases from J, the gap between germline ends came to 14 bases. The CDR3 is made up of 14 amino acids. The CDR3 DNA reads TGTGCCAGCAGCCCTCAAGGGGGGGACTACGAGCAGTACTTC. Its protein product is CASSPQGGDYEQYF.

This clonotype was observed many times. This chain joins TRBV7-2 and TRBJ2-7; D uncertain. CDR1 SGHTA and CDR2 FQGNSA come from the germline V gene. The germline V and J ends were trimmed by 3 bases and 3 bases, with 9 bases remaining between them. This CDR3 has 13 residues. Here the CDR3 reads CASSFYFNYEQYF. The CDR3 nucleotides are TGTGCCAGCAGCTTCTACTTCAACTACGAGCAGTACTTC.

V usage is TRBV30 and J usage is TRBJ2-1; 16 nucleotides match TRBD2. CDR1 is GTSNPN and CDR2 is SVGIG in the germline V gene (reference sequence). V trimming: 2 bases; J trimming: 7 bases; junction bases outside the gene matches: 5. The CDR3 totals 16 residues. CDR3 DNA: TGTGCCTGGAGTACGGGGACTAGCGGGGGGGCGAATGAGCAGTTCTTC. This sequence encodes CAWSTGTSGGANEQFF.

This clonotype was observed many times. This sequence joins TRBV7-2 and TRBJ2-3; TRBD2 agrees at 9 bases. Per the germline V gene, CDR1 is SGHTA and CDR2 is FQGNSA. V was pared by 5 bases and J by 1 base, with 7 bases of the junction left unmatched. The CDR3 runs to 16 residues. DNA of the CDR3: TGTGCCAGCAGCGTTAGCGGGGGCACCGGCACAGATACGCAGTATTTT. Residues: CASSVSGGTGTDTQYF.

This clonotype has just a few counts. This chain uses TRBV21-1 with TRBJ2-3; the table calls TRBD2, which could not be checked here. TRBV21-1 is listed as a pseudogene. This CDR3 has 16 residues. The CDR3 DNA follows: TGTGCCAGCAGCAAAGCCCGGCAGGGTATCACAGATACGCAGTATTTT. This encodes CASSKARQGITDTQYF.

This clonotype has more than one count but fewer than ten. The CDR3 bases are TGTGCCAGCAGCTTAGTTGGGGCGCATACTGAAGCTTTCTTT. This sequence encodes CASSLVGAHTEAFF. This chain links TRBV7-2 with TRBJ1-1; perhaps TRBD1 as D (5 bases). Looked up from germline, CDR1 is SGHTA and CDR2 is FQGNSA. This CDR3 contains 14 residues. Trimming shortened V by 1 base and J by 5 bases, and 11 bases separated the two germline ends.

This clonotype was seen only a few times. V gene TRBV5-1 combines with J gene TRBJ2-1; perhaps TRBD1 as D (5 bases). V gave up 2 bases and J gave up 3 bases, with 9 bases separating them. The germline V gene encodes CDR1 SGHRS and CDR2 YFSETQ. This CDR3 spans 14 amino acids. The CDR3 loop is CASSFAGNYNEQFF. As DNA, the CDR3 is TGCGCCAGCAGCTTCGCAGGGAACTACAATGAGCAGTTCTTC. Full variable domain (remainder filled in from reference TRBV5-1 and TRBJ2-1): KAGVTQTPRYLIKTRGQQVTLSCSPISGHRSVSWYQQTPGQGLQFLFEYFSETQRNKGNFPGRFSGRQFSNSRSEMNVSTLELGDSALYLCASSFAGNYNEQFFGPGTRLTVL.

The V gene is TRBV6-5, the J gene TRBJ1-3; 7 nucleotides agree with TRBD1. The CDR3 loop spans 15 amino acids. In germline, CDR1 is MNHEY, CDR2 SVGAGI. Trimming took 0 bases from V and 8 from J; bases not matched to a gene: 7. This chain's CDR3 is CASSYSNSQGDTIYF. In DNA form, the CDR3 reads TGTGCCAGCAGTTACTCGAATAGCCAGGGGGACACCATATATTTT.

The sample holds a few counts of this clonotype. The chain links TRBV20-1 to TRBJ2-5; D gene uncertain. The CDR3 extends over 15 amino acids. Trimming stripped 0 bases from V and 2 bases from J, with 13 bases between. Per the germline V gene, CDR1 is DFQATT and CDR2 is SNEGSKA (reference sequence). The CDR3: CSARDLRAIQETQYF. CDR3 bases: TGCAGTGCTAGAGATCTAAGGGCAATACAAGAGACCCAGTACTTC.

CDR3 region: CASSPGQGTNTEAFF. The CDR3 DNA reads as TGTGCCAGCAGCCCTGGACAGGGGACTAACACTGAAGCTTTCTTT. The chain combines TRBV3-1 with TRBJ1-1; TRBD1 agrees at 9 bases. The CDR3 is 15 amino acids. Germline V gives CDR1 LGHDT, CDR2 YNNKEL (reference sequence). J lost 2 bases, V lost 4 bases, and 5 bases had no gene match.

In its sample, this clonotype was seen a few times. This chain joins TRBV9 and TRBJ1-6; D is unresolved. Trimming took 3 bases from V and 6 from J, leaving 10 bases between them. Germline V gene lookup returns CDR1 SGDLS and CDR2 YYNGEE. The CDR3 has 14 residues. The CDR3 protein is CASSAHLSNSPLHF. The CDR3 bases are TGTGCCAGCAGCGCGCACTTGTCTAATTCACCCCTCCACTTT.

The gene calls are TRBV12-3 or TRBV12-4 and TRBJ1-5; possible D gene TRBD1, 6 bases. Trimming took 6 bases from V and 7 from J, leaving 19 bases between them. CDR3 length: 15 residues. CDR3 nucleotide sequence: TGTGCCAGCAGCGGTGGGGGGGGGCAATACCAGCCCCAGCATTTT. Protein product: CASSGGGGQYQPQHF.

A few counts support this clonotype. The J gene is TRBJ1-1, the V gene TRBV5-4; 8 nucleotides align to TRBD1. The CDR3 totals 15 residues. Germline lookup yields CDR1 SGHNT and CDR2 YYREEE (reference sequence). Unmatched junction bases numbered 7, after V lost 0 bases and J lost 6 bases. The CDR3 DNA sequence: TGTGCCAGCAGCTTGGACGGCAGGGGGCACGCTGAAGCTTTCTTT. This translates into CASSLDGRGHAEAFF.

This clonotype was detected only a few times. The chain uses TRBV6-1 and TRBJ2-7; TRBD2 is a possible D gene (5 bases). V lost 7 bases to trimming and J lost 3 bases, with 25 bases between them. This CDR3 spans 17 amino acids. The germline V gene has CDR1 MNHNS and CDR2 SASEGT. CDR3 in DNA: TGTGCCAGCACTCGCAGTCCGGGGATAGCCGCCATCTACGAGCAGTACTTC. It specifies CASTRSPGIAAIYEQYF.